Detailed here is one TCR beta chain. The data are from a study of control samples from healthy donors and cancer patients. CDR3 length: 12 amino acids. CDR1 is SGHRS and CDR2 is YFSETQ in the germline V gene. The V end was cut by 0 bases, the J end by 4 bases, with 5 bases between. Method: immunoSEQ multiplex PCR; TCRdb's copy keeps in-frame clones and lacks some. The data hold 85,000 to 100,000 clones, with approximately 95% observed a single time. The sequencing sample was made of blood. The chain is built from TRBV5-1 and TRBJ2-7; no firm D call. The TCR was taken from a man aged 18 to 29 in good health. The CDR3 bases are TGCGCCAGCAGCTTGGTTGGTTACGAGCAGTACTTC. This codes for CASSLVGYEQYF.